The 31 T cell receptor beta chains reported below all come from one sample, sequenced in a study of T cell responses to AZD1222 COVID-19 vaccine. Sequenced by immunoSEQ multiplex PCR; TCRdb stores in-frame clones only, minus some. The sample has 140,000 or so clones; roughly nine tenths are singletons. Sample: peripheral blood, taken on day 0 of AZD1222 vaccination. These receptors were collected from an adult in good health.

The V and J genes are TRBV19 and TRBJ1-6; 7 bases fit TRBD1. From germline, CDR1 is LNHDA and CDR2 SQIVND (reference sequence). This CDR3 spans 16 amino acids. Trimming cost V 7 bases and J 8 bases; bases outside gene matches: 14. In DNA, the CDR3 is TGTGCCAGTACCCCGGCCACTGGACAGGTAGATTCACCCCTCCACTTT. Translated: CASTPATGQVDSPLHF. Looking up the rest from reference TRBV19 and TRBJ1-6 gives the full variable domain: DGGITQSPKYLFRKEGQNVTLSCEQNLNHDAMYWYRQDPGQGLRLIYYSQIVNDFQKGDIAEGYSVSREKKESFPLTVTSAQKNPTAFYLCASTPATGQVDSPLHFGNGTRLTVT.

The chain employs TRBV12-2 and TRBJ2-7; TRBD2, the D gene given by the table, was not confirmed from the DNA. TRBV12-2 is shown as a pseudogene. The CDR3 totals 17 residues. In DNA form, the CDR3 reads TGTGCAAGTCGCTTCCCTGGGGGACTAGCGGGAGTATACGAGCAGTACTTC. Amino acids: CASRFPGGLAGVYEQYF.

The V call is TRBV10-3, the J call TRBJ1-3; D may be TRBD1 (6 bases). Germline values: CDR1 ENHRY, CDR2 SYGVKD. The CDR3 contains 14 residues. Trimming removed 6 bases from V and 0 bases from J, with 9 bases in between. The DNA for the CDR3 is TGTGCCATCAGGGACAGTCACTCTGGAAACACCATATATTTT. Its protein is CAIRDSHSGNTIYF.

This CDR3 is CASSPRSGSYNEQFF. The CDR3 DNA reads as TGTGCCAGCTCACCAAGGAGCGGTTCCTACAATGAGCAGTTCTTC. The V call is TRBV18, the J call TRBJ2-1; a possible D gene is TRBD2 (5 bases). Germline V gene lookup returns CDR1 KGHSH and CDR2 LQKENI. V gave up 2 bases and J gave up 1 base, with 9 bases separating them. The CDR3 consists of 15 residues.

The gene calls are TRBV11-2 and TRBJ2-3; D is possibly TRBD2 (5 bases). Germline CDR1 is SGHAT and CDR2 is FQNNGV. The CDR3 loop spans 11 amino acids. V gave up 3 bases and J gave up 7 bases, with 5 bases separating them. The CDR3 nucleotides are TGTGCCAGCAGCTTGACTAATACGCAGTATTTT. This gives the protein CASSLTNTQYF.

This CDR3 reads CAIGVANTGELFF. Here the CDR3 DNA reads TGTGCCATCGGGGTGGCGAACACCGGGGAGCTGTTTTTT. The chain links TRBV10-3 to TRBJ2-2; D is unclear. The V end was cut by 8 bases, the J end by 0 bases, with 7 bases between. CDR1 is ENHRY and CDR2 is SYGVKD in the germline V gene. This CDR3 contains 13 residues.

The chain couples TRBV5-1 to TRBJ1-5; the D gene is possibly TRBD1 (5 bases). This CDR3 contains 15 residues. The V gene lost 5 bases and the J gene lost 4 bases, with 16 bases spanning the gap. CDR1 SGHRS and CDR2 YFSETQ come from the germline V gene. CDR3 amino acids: CASSVGPGGNQPQHF. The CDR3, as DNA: TGCGCCAGCAGTGTCGGCCCGGGGGGAAATCAGCCCCAGCATTTT.

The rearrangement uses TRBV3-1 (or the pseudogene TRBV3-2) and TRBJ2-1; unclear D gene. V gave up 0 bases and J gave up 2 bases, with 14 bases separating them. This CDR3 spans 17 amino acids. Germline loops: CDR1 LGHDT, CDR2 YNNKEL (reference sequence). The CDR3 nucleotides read TGTGCCAGCAGCCAAGAATTACTGCCCCTACCCTACAATGAGCAGTTCTTC. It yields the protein CASSQELLPLPYNEQFF.

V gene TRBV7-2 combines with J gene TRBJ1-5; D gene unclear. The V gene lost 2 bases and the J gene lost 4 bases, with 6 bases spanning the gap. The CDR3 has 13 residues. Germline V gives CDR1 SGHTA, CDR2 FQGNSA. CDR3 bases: TGTGCCAGCAGCTTACTACCGAATCAGCCCCAGCATTTT. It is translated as CASSLLPNQPQHF.

The CDR3, as DNA: TGTGCCAGCAGTTCGGACAGGAGCTCTGGAAACACCATATATTTT. This gives the protein CASSSDRSSGNTIYF. This chain joins TRBV6-5 and TRBJ1-3; TRBD1 agrees at 7 bases. Germline V gene data show CDR1 as MNHEY and CDR2 as SVGAGI. The J segment lost 0 bases and the V segment lost 4 bases, leaving 3 bases of the junction unmatched. The length of the CDR3 is 15 residues.

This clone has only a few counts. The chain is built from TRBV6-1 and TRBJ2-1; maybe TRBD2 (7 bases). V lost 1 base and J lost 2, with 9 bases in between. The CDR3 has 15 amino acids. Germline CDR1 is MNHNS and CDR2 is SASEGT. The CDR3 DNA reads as TGTGCCAGCAGTGAAGGGGGGGGCCCCTACAATGAGCAGTTCTTC. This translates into CASSEGGGPYNEQFF.

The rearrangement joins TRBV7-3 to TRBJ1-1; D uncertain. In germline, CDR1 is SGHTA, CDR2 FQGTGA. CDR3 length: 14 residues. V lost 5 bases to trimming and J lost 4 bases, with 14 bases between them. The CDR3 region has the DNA TGTGCCAGCAGCCAGACTGGGAGCCCCACTGAAGCTTTCTTT. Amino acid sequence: CASSQTGSPTEAFF.

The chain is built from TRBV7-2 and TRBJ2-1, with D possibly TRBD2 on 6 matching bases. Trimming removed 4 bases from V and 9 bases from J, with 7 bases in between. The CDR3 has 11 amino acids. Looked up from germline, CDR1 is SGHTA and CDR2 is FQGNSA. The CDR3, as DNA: TGTGCCAGCAGCTGGGACTTTGAGCAGTTCTTC. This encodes CASSWDFEQFF.

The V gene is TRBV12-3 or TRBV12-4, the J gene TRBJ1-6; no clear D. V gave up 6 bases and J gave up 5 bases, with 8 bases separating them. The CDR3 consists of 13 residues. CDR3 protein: CASRPSNNSPLHF. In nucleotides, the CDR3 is TGTGCCAGCAGACCCTCAAATAATTCACCCCTCCACTTT.

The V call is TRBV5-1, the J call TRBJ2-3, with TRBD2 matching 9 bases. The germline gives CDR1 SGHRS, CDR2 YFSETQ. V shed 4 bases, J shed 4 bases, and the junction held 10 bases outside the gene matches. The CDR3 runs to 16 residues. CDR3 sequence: CASSLLLAGGPDTQYF. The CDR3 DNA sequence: TGCGCCAGCAGCCTCCTACTGGCGGGGGGGCCAGATACGCAGTATTTT.

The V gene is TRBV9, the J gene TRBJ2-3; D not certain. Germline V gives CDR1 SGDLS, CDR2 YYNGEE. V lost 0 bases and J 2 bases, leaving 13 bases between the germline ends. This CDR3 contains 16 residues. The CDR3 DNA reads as TGTGCCAGCAGCGTAGGGGCCGGGCAGTACACAGATACGCAGTATTTT. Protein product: CASSVGAGQYTDTQYF.

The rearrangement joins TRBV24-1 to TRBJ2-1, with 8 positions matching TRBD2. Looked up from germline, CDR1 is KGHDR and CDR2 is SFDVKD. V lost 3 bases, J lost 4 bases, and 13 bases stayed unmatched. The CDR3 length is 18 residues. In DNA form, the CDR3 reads TGTGCCACCAGTGATCCCGGGAGTAGCGGGGCCCCATACAATGAGCAGTTCTTC. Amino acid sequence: CATSDPGSSGAPYNEQFF.

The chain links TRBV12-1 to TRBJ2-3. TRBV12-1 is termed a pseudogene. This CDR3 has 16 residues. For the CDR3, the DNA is TGTGCCAGCAGCCTTTGTGGGGGAATTAAGGCAGATACGCAGTATTTT. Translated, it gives CASSLCGGIKADTQYF.

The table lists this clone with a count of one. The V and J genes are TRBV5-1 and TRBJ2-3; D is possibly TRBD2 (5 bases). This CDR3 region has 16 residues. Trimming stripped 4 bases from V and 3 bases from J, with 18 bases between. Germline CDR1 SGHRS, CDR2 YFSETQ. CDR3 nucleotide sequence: TGCGCCAGCAGCGCCTCGGGAAGGGATTGGACAGATACGCAGTATTTT. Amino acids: CASSASGRDWTDTQYF.

The DNA for the CDR3 is TGTGCCAGCAGCCCGGGACAGGGGTCTGGAAACACCATATATTTT. This codes for CASSPGQGSGNTIYF. The chain carries TRBV2 and TRBJ1-3, with 10 bases matching TRBD1. Germline V gene lookup returns CDR1 SNHLY and CDR2 FYNNEI. Trimming at V came to 6 bases and at J to 1 base, leaving 3 bases not matched to a gene. The CDR3 has 15 residues.

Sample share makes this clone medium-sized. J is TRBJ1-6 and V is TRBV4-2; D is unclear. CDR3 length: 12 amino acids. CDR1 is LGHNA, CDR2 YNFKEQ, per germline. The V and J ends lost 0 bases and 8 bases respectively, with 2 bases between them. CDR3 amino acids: CASSQEYSPLHF. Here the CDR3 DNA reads TGTGCCAGCAGCCAAGAGTATTCACCCCTCCACTTT.

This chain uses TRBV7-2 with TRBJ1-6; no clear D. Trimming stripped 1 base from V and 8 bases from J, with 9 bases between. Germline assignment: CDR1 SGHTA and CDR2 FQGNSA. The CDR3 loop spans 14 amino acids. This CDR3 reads CASSLGPLDSPLHF. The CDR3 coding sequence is TGTGCCAGCAGCTTAGGACCGCTTGATTCACCCCTCCACTTT.

CDR3: CASSLDGSAYGYTF. For the CDR3, the DNA is TGTGCCAGCAGCTTGGATGGGAGTGCCTATGGCTACACCTTC. The genes are TRBV5-5 and TRBJ1-2; D is ambiguous. V was pared by 0 bases and J by 4 bases, with 10 bases between. CDR1 and CDR2 (germline): SGHKS, YYEKEE (reference sequence). The CDR3 loop spans 14 amino acids.

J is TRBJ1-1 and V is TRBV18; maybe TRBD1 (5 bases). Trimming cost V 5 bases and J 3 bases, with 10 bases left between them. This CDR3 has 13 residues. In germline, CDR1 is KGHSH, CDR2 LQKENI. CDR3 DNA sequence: TGTGCCAGCTCAGCCGACAGAGACACTGAAGCTTTCTTT. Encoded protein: CASSADRDTEAFF. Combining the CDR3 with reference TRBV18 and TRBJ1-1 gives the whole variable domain NAGVMQNPRHLVRRRGQEARLRCSPMKGHSHVYWYRQLPEEGLKFMVYLQKENIIDESGMPKERFSAEFPKEGPSILRIQQVVRGDSAAYFCASSADRDTEAFFGQGTRLTVV.

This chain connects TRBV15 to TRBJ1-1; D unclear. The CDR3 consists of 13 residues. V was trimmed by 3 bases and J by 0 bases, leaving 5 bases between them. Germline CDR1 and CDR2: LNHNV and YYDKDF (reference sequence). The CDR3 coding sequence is TGTGCCACCAGCAGGACACTGAACACTGAAGCTTTCTTT. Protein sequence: CATSRTLNTEAFF.

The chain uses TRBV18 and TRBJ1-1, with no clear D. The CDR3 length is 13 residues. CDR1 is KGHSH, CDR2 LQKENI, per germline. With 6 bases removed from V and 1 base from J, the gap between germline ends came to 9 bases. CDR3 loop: CASSQGSNTEAFF. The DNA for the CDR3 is TGTGCCAGCTCCCAAGGATCGAACACTGAAGCTTTCTTT.

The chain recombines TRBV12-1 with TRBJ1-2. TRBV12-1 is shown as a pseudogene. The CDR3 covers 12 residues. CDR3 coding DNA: TGTGCCACCCCGCCCTCTAACTATGGCTACACCTTC. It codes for CATPPSNYGYTF.

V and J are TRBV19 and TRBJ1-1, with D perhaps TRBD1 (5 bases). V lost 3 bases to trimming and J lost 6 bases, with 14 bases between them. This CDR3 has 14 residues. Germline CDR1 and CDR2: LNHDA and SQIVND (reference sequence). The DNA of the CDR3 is TGTGCCAGTAGTATCCGTAGGGGTATAGCTGAAGCTTTCTTT. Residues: CASSIRRGIAEAFF.

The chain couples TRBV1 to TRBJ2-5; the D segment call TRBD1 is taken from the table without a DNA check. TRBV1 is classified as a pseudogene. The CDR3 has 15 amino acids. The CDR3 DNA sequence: TGCACCAGCAGCCAAGAGGGTAGGGGCCAAGAGACCCAGTACTTC. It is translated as CTSSQEGRGQETQYF.

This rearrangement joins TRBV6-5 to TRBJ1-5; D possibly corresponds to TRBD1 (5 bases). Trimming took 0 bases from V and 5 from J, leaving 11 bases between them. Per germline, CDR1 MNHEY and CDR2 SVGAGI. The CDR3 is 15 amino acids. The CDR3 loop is CASSYSWTLDQPQHF. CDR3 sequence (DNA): TGTGCCAGCAGTTACTCGTGGACACTCGATCAGCCCCAGCATTTT.

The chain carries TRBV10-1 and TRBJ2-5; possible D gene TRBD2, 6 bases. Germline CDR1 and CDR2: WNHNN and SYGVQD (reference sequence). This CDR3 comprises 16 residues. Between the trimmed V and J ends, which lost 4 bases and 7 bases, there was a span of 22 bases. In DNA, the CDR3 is TGCGCCAGCAGTGGTGGGGACCCCTGGGGGGTGGTGACCCAGTACTTC. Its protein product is CASSGGDPWGVVTQYF.